Listed here are 24 T cell receptor beta chains from one sample, sequenced in a study of T-cell reconstitution after alpha-beta-depleted transplantation in children. Construction of the TCRbeta library involved unique molecular identifiers. TCRdb itself ran the PCR reads through MiXCR, one entry per CDR3 protein. The sample records about a million distinct CDR3 sequences, roughly 31% being singletons. The specimen was PBMCs, mostly from graft donor cells, collected 360 days after TCRalphabeta/CD19-depleted stem cell transplant. These receptors were taken from a boy under two years old who had a stem cell transplant for SCID, so the T cells may come from the graft donor.

The genes are TRBV10-3 and TRBJ1-5; no definite D call. This CDR3 comprises 16 residues. V dropped 0 bases and J dropped 1 base, with 10 bases sitting between them. Germline V lookup: CDR1 ENHRY, CDR2 SYGVKD. The CDR3 bases are TGTGCCATCAGTGAGTCCCCTGACGGGAGCAATCAGCCCCAGCATTTT. Amino acid sequence: CAISESPDGSNQPQHF.

This chain connects TRBV9 to TRBJ2-3; possibly TRBD2 for D (5 bases). The CDR3 contains 15 residues. V was shortened by 2 bases and J by 3 bases, with 13 bases between the two germline ends. Per germline, CDR1 SGDLS and CDR2 YYNGEE. As DNA, the CDR3 is TGTGCCAGCAGCGTCACACCCCGGGAAACAGATACGCAGTATTTT. Its translation is CASSVTPRETDTQYF.

This chain connects TRBV6-1 to TRBJ2-5; maybe TRBD2 (5 bases). Between the trimmed V and J ends, which lost 6 bases and 1 base, there was a span of 12 bases. CDR1 MNHNS and CDR2 SASEGT come from the germline V gene. This CDR3 is 14 amino acids long. The CDR3 loop is CASRSTGIQETQYF. Written as DNA, the CDR3 is TGTGCCAGCAGGTCCACGGGGATCCAAGAGACCCAGTACTTC.

This sequence joins TRBV29-1 and TRBJ1-1; TRBD1 matches at 8 bases. Per germline, CDR1 SQVTM and CDR2 ANQGSEA. The CDR3 is 14 amino acids. With 2 bases clipped from V and 4 bases from J, the junction kept 6 bases outside the gene matches. CDR3 protein: CSVEQGAVGTEAFF. The CDR3 nucleotides are TGCAGCGTTGAACAGGGGGCCGTGGGCACTGAAGCTTTCTTT. Supplemented by reference TRBV29-1 and TRBJ1-1, the full variable domain reads SAVISQKPSRDICQRGTSLTIQCQVDSQVTMMFWYRQQPGQSLTLIATANQGSEATYESGFVIDKFPISRPNLTFSTLTVSNMSPEDSSIYLCSVEQGAVGTEAFFGQGTRLTVV.

There are many counts of this clonotype. The V call is TRBV20-1, the J call TRBJ2-5, with a tentative D call TRBD1 (6 bases). The V end lost 6 bases, the J end lost 1 base, and 12 bases lay between the germline ends. The germline V gene encodes CDR1 DFQATT and CDR2 SNEGSKA (reference sequence). This CDR3 has 13 amino acids. The chain's CDR3 is CSADGQSQETQYF. The DNA of the CDR3 is TGCAGTGCAGACGGACAGTCCCAAGAGACCCAGTACTTC.

The rearrangement joins TRBV5-1 to TRBJ2-7, with D unclear. This CDR3 region has 16 residues. Germline assignment: CDR1 SGHRS and CDR2 YFSETQ. V lost 0 bases and J lost 0, with 13 bases in between. CDR3 nucleotides: TGCGCCAGCAGCTTGGCCCCGGCATCCAACTCCTACGAGCAGTACTTC. Its translation is CASSLAPASNSYEQYF.

V is TRBV5-4 and J is TRBJ2-7; D is ambiguous. There are 14 residues in the CDR3. V was pared by 6 bases and J by 0 bases, with 13 bases between. Germline loops: CDR1 SGHNT, CDR2 YYREEE (reference sequence). The CDR3 is CASNLYLSSYEQYF. The CDR3 region has the DNA TGTGCCAGCAATTTGTACCTGTCCTCCTACGAGCAGTACTTC.

The chain uses TRBV5-1 and TRBJ2-1; D unclear. This CDR3 has 14 amino acids. V was trimmed by 0 bases and J by 5 bases, leaving 9 bases between them. Germline-derived CDR1 and CDR2 are SGHRS and YFSETQ. Here the CDR3 DNA reads TGCGCCAGCAGCTTGGTTCCCGACAACAATGAGCAGTTCTTC. Protein: CASSLVPDNNEQFF.

This clonotype turned up a few times. The J gene is TRBJ2-1, the V gene TRBV7-9; D unclear. Deletions cut 3 bases from V and 5 bases from J, with 8 bases between. Germline V lookup: CDR1 SEHNR, CDR2 FQNEAQ (reference sequence). The CDR3 is made up of 13 amino acids. The CDR3, as DNA: TGTGCCAGCAGCTTCCGGCAGCACAATGAGCAGTTCTTC. Its translation is CASSFRQHNEQFF.

The rearrangement links TRBV20-1 to TRBJ1-4, with a tentative D call TRBD1 (5 bases). CDR1 and CDR2 from the germline V gene are DFQATT and SNEGSKA (reference sequence). CDR3 length: 13 residues. V was cut by 6 bases and J by 8 bases, with 16 bases left in between. CDR3 amino acids: CSALDSREEKLFF. CDR3 sequence (DNA): TGCAGTGCCTTAGACAGCAGGGAGGAAAAACTGTTTTTT.

The CDR3 region has the DNA TGTGCCAGCAGTTACAGGTGGGGGGCCAACTACGAGCAGTACTTC. Encoded protein: CASSYRWGANYEQYF. The J gene is TRBJ2-7, the V gene TRBV6-5; either TRBD1 or TRBD2 may supply D (6 bases each). Trimming shortened V by 2 bases and J by 3 bases, and 14 bases separated the two germline ends. Germline CDR1 is MNHEY and CDR2 is SVGAGI. The CDR3 is made up of 15 amino acids.

There are many counts of this clonotype. This chain joins TRBV20-1 and TRBJ2-1; 7 bases line up with TRBD2. The length of the CDR3 is 19 residues. Trimming cost V 0 bases and J 3 bases; bases outside gene matches: 17. The germline gives CDR1 DFQATT, CDR2 SNEGSKA (reference sequence). Here the CDR3 reads CSARENKAGFIRYYNEQFF. The CDR3 DNA follows: TGCAGTGCTAGAGAGAATAAAGCGGGGTTCATCCGTTACTACAATGAGCAGTTCTTC.

This chain links TRBV20-1 with TRBJ2-4; D call uncertain. V shed 1 base and J shed 1 base, with 14 bases lying between them. The CDR3 totals 16 residues. The germline V gene has CDR1 DFQATT and CDR2 SNEGSKA (reference sequence). CDR3 nucleotides: TGCAGTGCTAGAGGGAAGGGCTGGAGTGCCAAAAACATTCAGTACTTC. Encoded protein: CSARGKGWSAKNIQYF.

The chain carries TRBV5-1 and TRBJ1-4; perhaps TRBD1 as D (5 bases). This CDR3 spans 15 amino acids. V lost 0 bases to trimming and J lost 5 bases, with 11 bases between them. Germline CDR1 SGHRS, CDR2 YFSETQ. Written as DNA, the CDR3 is TGCGCCAGCAGCTTGGCAGGGCAAGAGAATGAAAAACTGTTTTTT. Translated: CASSLAGQENEKLFF.

The chain carries TRBV10-3 and TRBJ2-5; a possible D gene is TRBD2 (5 bases). CDR1 and CDR2 (germline): ENHRY, SYGVKD. V was trimmed by 6 bases and J by 5 bases, leaving 13 bases between them. The length of the CDR3 is 13 residues. CDR3 coding DNA: TGTGCCATCAGACGACCGGGGTGGGAGACCCAGTACTTC. Amino acid sequence: CAIRRPGWETQYF.

This clonotype has just a few counts. The chain uses TRBV5-1 and TRBJ2-7; 7 nucleotides agree with TRBD1. V shed 1 base, J shed 0 bases, and the junction held 4 bases outside the gene matches. The germline V gene encodes CDR1 SGHRS and CDR2 YFSETQ. The CDR3 spans 15 residues. The CDR3: CASSLTGDLSYEQYF. The CDR3, as DNA: TGCGCCAGCAGCTTGACAGGGGACCTCTCCTACGAGCAGTACTTC.

This clonotype turned up a few times. The rearrangement joins TRBV6-2 or TRBV6-3 to TRBJ2-5; no reliable D call. Trimming stripped 2 bases from V and 5 bases from J, with 15 bases between. CDR3 length equals 15 residues. Germline V lookup: CDR1 MNHEY, CDR2 SVGEGT. The CDR3 loop is CASSYLANLRETQYF. In DNA, the CDR3 is TGTGCCAGCAGTTACCTGGCGAACCTACGGGAGACCCAGTACTTC.

In its sample, this clonotype was seen once. The V call is TRBV24-1, the J call TRBJ2-2; D remains unclear. V shed 6 bases and J shed 4 bases, with 17 bases lying between them. Germline loops: CDR1 KGHDR, CDR2 SFDVKD. The CDR3 totals 16 residues. The CDR3 loop is CATSTLGDPGTGELFF. CDR3 DNA sequence: TGTGCCACCAGTACCCTAGGCGACCCGGGCACCGGGGAGCTGTTTTTT.

This chain links TRBV6-6 with TRBJ1-1; possible D gene TRBD1, 5 bases. V was clipped by 5 bases and J by 4 bases, with 11 bases between them. Germline lookup yields CDR1 MNHNY and CDR2 SVGAGI (reference sequence). The CDR3 covers 13 residues. The CDR3 nucleotides read TGTGCCAGCAGTACAGGACGCATCACTGAAGCTTTCTTT. Translation gives CASSTGRITEAFF.

This clonotype was seen a handful of times. The DNA of the CDR3 is TGCAGCGTTGTACCCAGTTTGAACACTGAAGCTTTCTTT. Protein: CSVVPSLNTEAFF. This chain uses TRBV29-1 with TRBJ1-1, with D uncertain. V lost 4 bases to trimming and J lost 0 bases, with 9 bases between them. The CDR3 is 13 amino acids. Looked up from germline, CDR1 is SQVTM and CDR2 is ANQGSEA.

The table lists this clonotype with a few counts. The chain carries TRBV6-5 and TRBJ1-5; D is unclear. This CDR3 comprises 14 residues. The V gene's germline CDR1 is MNHEY and CDR2 SVGAGI. With 2 bases removed from V and 2 bases from J, the gap between germline ends came to 7 bases. CDR3 DNA sequence: TGTGCCAGCAGTTACGGCTGGGGCAATCAGCCCCAGCATTTT. It codes for CASSYGWGNQPQHF.

This clonotype was picked up a small number of times. This chain joins TRBV12-3 or TRBV12-4 and TRBJ2-1, with 10 positions matching TRBD2. The V and J ends lost 7 bases and 0 bases, in that order; junction bases with no gene match: 0. The CDR3 extends over 14 amino acids. CDR3 DNA sequence: TGTGCCAGCACTAGCGGGGGCTCCTACAATGAGCAGTTCTTC. This encodes CASTSGGSYNEQFF.

The chain couples TRBV15 to TRBJ1-6; 7 bases are a match to TRBD1. CDR1 and CDR2 (germline): LNHNV, YYDKDF (reference sequence). This CDR3 region has 17 residues. The ends lost 2 bases at V and 0 bases at J; junction bases unmatched: 4. The CDR3 DNA is TGTGCCACCAGCAGACCCCGACAGGGCTCCTATAATTCACCCCTCCACTTT. It yields the protein CATSRPRQGSYNSPLHF.

This clonotype was found a few times. This chain uses TRBV5-6 with TRBJ2-2; D perhaps matches TRBD2 (5 bases). Germline-derived CDR1 and CDR2 are SGHDT and YYEEEE. V shed 2 bases and J shed 5 bases, with 7 bases lying between them. The CDR3 consists of 13 residues. In DNA form, the CDR3 reads TGTGCCAGCAGCTTTAGGGAGACCGGGGAGCTGTTTTTT. This codes for CASSFRETGELFF.